What follows are 14 T cell receptor beta chains derived from one specimen sequenced in a study of radiotherapy plus CTLA-4 blockade in lung cancer. The protocol was immunoSEQ multiplex PCR, while the TCRdb copy is restricted to in-frame clones and leaves out a portion. The table includes some 25,000 clones, roughly 70% detected once. The sequencing here drew on peripheral blood, taken from a patient treated with radiotherapy plus ipilimumab. These receptor sequences come from a human donor with non-small cell lung cancer whose response to radiotherapy plus ipilimumab could not be evaluated.

The rearrangement links TRBV6-6 to TRBJ2-5, with D maybe TRBD1 (6 bases). Germline V gives CDR1 MNHNY, CDR2 SVGAGI (reference sequence). Trimming shortened V by 2 bases and J by 4 bases, and 14 bases separated the two germline ends. The CDR3 covers 15 residues. In nucleotides, the CDR3 is TGTGCCAGCAGTTACGGGAACAGGGACGGAGAGACCCAGTACTTC. Translated, it gives CASSYGNRDGETQYF.

The chain has TRBV7-6 and TRBJ2-3, with D possibly TRBD2 on 6 matching bases. The germline gives CDR1 SGHVS, CDR2 FNYEAQ. V shed 5 bases and J shed 5 bases, with 11 bases lying between them. The CDR3 runs to 13 residues. In DNA, the CDR3 is TGTGCCAGCAGCCCGACTAGGGGAGATACGCAGTATTTT. It codes for CASSPTRGDTQYF.

This clone was seen just once. This chain joins TRBV7-2 and TRBJ2-3; TRBD2 is a possible D gene (5 bases). Trimming removed 5 bases at V and 0 bases at J, with 12 bases between. Germline V CDR1 and CDR2: SGHTA, FQGNSA. The CDR3 is 15 residues long. In DNA form, the CDR3 reads TGTGCCAGCAGCGTGCAATCGGGAAGCACAGATACGCAGTATTTT. This sequence encodes CASSVQSGSTDTQYF.

The chain couples TRBV5-1 to TRBJ2-3; 7 bases fit TRBD2. Germline values: CDR1 SGHRS, CDR2 YFSETQ. The length of the CDR3 is 14 residues. Germline trimming cut 3 bases from V and 3 bases from J; bases unmatched to any gene: 4. The CDR3 is CASSYGLVTDTQYF. For the CDR3, the DNA is TGCGCCAGCAGCTACGGACTAGTGACAGATACGCAGTATTTT.

V usage is TRBV2 and J usage is TRBJ1-6; D gene ambiguous. The CDR3 runs 16 residues. Germline loops: CDR1 SNHLY, CDR2 FYNNEI. V was trimmed by 1 base and J by 5 bases, leaving 12 bases between them. CDR3 region: CASSEGGSANNSPLHF. In DNA form, the CDR3 reads TGTGCCAGCAGTGAAGGCGGGTCAGCCAATAATTCACCCCTCCACTTT. The complete variable domain, with remaining parts taken from reference TRBV2 and TRBJ1-6, reads EPEVTQTPSHQVTQMGQEVILRCVPISNHLYFYWYRQILGQKVEFLVSFYNNEISEKSEIFDDQFSVERPDGSNFTLKIRSTKLEDSAMYFCASSEGGSANNSPLHFGNGTRLTVT.

V and J are TRBV5-1 and TRBJ2-3; D gene uncertain. Per the germline V gene, CDR1 is SGHRS and CDR2 is YFSETQ. Between the trimmed V and J ends, which lost 1 base and 2 bases, there was a span of 20 bases. This CDR3 spans 18 amino acids. CDR3 residues: CASSLQSMSGQITDTQYF. The CDR3 DNA is TGCGCCAGCAGCTTGCAGTCCATGAGTGGGCAGATCACAGATACGCAGTATTTT.

This chain connects TRBV28 to TRBJ1-2, with D possibly matching TRBD1 (5 bases). V was pared by 2 bases and J by 3 bases, with 10 bases between. Germline-derived CDR1 and CDR2 are MDHEN and SYDVKM. This CDR3 has 14 amino acids. This CDR3 reads CASSLLDSDYGYTF. In DNA form, the CDR3 reads TGTGCCAGCAGTTTACTTGACAGCGACTATGGCTACACCTTC.

V usage is TRBV27 and J usage is TRBJ1-6; D gene ambiguous. Germline values: CDR1 MNHEY, CDR2 SMNVEV (reference sequence). V lost 5 bases and J lost 7, with 12 bases in between. The CDR3 runs 14 residues. The CDR3 reads CASSGYSGNSPLHF. CDR3 DNA: TGTGCCAGCAGTGGTTACTCCGGGAATTCACCCCTCCACTTT.

The chain joins TRBV9 to TRBJ1-2; 7 nucleotides align to TRBD1. The trim removed 3 bases at V and 3 bases at J, leaving 8 bases unmatched. Germline CDR1 and CDR2: SGDLS and YYNGEE. This CDR3 contains 15 residues. Written as DNA, the CDR3 is TGTGCCAGCAGCGCCGACTTCCAGGGGGACTATGGCTACACCTTC. It codes for CASSADFQGDYGYTF.

This clone showed up just a few times. V and J are TRBV9 and TRBJ2-6; 12 bases are a match to TRBD2. V shed 4 bases and J 0 bases; nucleotides not matched to a gene: 5. The CDR3 runs to 18 residues. Germline lookup yields CDR1 SGDLS and CDR2 YYNGEE. The CDR3, as DNA: TGTGCCAGCAGCATAGGACTAGCGGGATCCTCTGGGGCCAACGTCCTGACTTTC. It yields the protein CASSIGLAGSSGANVLTF. Full variable domain (missing parts from reference TRBV9 and TRBJ2-6): DSGVTQTPKHLITATGQRVTLRCSPRSGDLSVYWYQQSLDQGLQFLIQYYNGEERAKGNILERFSAQQFPDLHSELNLSSLELGDSALYFCASSIGLAGSSGANVLTFGAGSRLTVL.

CDR3 nucleotide sequence: TGTGCCAGCAGTAACGGGACAGGGGCTAGTGAAGCTTTCTTT. It encodes CASSNGTGASEAFF. J is TRBJ1-1 and V is TRBV6-4; TRBD1 aligns across 10 bases. The CDR3 runs 14 residues. The V segment lost 5 bases and the J segment 7 bases; nucleotides outside the gene matches: 7. Germline V lookup: CDR1 MRHNA, CDR2 SNTAGT.

The chain uses TRBV9 and TRBJ1-1, with 9 bases matching TRBD1. Looked up from germline, CDR1 is SGDLS and CDR2 is YYNGEE. V trimming: 4 bases; J trimming: 4 bases; junction bases outside the gene matches: 8. The CDR3 has 15 residues. CDR3 residues: CASSYTGQGSTEAFF. In DNA form, the CDR3 reads TGTGCCAGCAGCTATACCGGACAGGGGAGCACTGAAGCTTTCTTT.

The chain combines TRBV5-1 with TRBJ2-3; tentatively, D is TRBD2 (6 bases). Trimming cost V 7 bases and J 0 bases, with 12 bases left between them. The CDR3 covers 14 residues. The V gene's germline CDR1 is SGHRS and CDR2 YFSETQ. In DNA form, the CDR3 reads TGCGCCAGCGCCCCTAGCGCTAGCACAGATACGCAGTATTTT. It translates to CASAPSASTDTQYF. The full variable domain, in which reference TRBV5-1 and TRBJ2-3 provide the parts outside the CDR3, is KAGVTQTPRYLIKTRGQQVTLSCSPISGHRSVSWYQQTPGQGLQFLFEYFSETQRNKGNFPGRFSGRQFSNSRSEMNVSTLELGDSALYLCASAPSASTDTQYFGPGTRLTVL.

By sample fraction, this clone is medium-sized. V and J are TRBV7-2 and TRBJ1-1; D is undetermined. V gave up 7 bases and J gave up 1 base, with 4 bases separating them. The CDR3 totals 11 residues. From germline, CDR1 is SGHTA and CDR2 FQGNSA. DNA for the CDR3: TGTGCCAGCACCCAGAACACTGAAGCTTTCTTT. Amino acids: CASTQNTEAFF.